Sequencing of this T cell receptor beta chain was carried out in a study of blood T cell repertoires in COVID-19. At the level of the study: Researchers got acute and convalescent COVID-19 samples from the United States, Italy and Spain.

Trimming cost V 5 bases and J 11 bases, with 15 bases left between them. The CDR3 runs to 12 residues. Some clones are missing from TCRdb's copy, which holds only in-frame ones; the method was immunoSEQ multiplex PCR. This table has 250,000 to 350,000 clones, over 75% appearing once. This clone appeared a single time. Sequences were obtained from peripheral blood. The sequence was obtained from a woman aged 60-75 years with acute or convalescent COVID-19. This chain uses TRBV12-3 or TRBV12-4 with TRBJ1-1; D may be TRBD1 (6 bases). CDR3 protein: CASSQNTGQAFF. CDR3 bases: TGTGCCAGCAGTCAAAACACAGGGCAGGCTTTCTTT.